This T cell receptor (beta chain) was observed in a study of cytomegalovirus exposure and HLA in healthy donors. Study results and caveats: In a later analysis, common viral pathogens appeared linked to several of the most significant clusters. A further, later analysis showed that HLA-associated TCR beta chains (compared with equally common others) were more clonally expanded. TCR beta V segments were, for the most part, productive about 87% or about 30% of the time in an earlier analysis. Reports credit the classifier with highly specific, highly sensitive diagnosis of cytomegalovirus status.

The study ran its PCR with 60 Vbeta and 13 Jbeta primers. Generated by immunoSEQ multiplex PCR, the TCRdb table keeps only in-frame clones and is missing some. The sample records 150,000 to 200,000 clones, 70% to 80% being singletons. This clone was seen only once. What it binds is not known. Germline values: CDR1 LGHNA, CDR2 YNFKEQ. Trimming stripped 1 base from V and 7 bases from J, with 7 bases between. The CDR3 is 12 amino acids. This chain links TRBV4-2 with TRBJ1-2; the D is unclear. The specimen was PBMCs. The source of this sequence is a woman aged 45-65 years in good health and CMV-seronegative. CDR3 sequence reads: CASSQVTGGYTF. The CDR3 DNA sequence: TGTGCCAGCAGCCAAGTCACGGGTGGCTACACCTTC.